Sequencing of this T cell receptor beta chain was carried out in a study of blood T cell repertoires in COVID-19. The CDR3 length is 14 residues. Germline V lookup: CDR1 LNHDA, CDR2 SQIVND (reference sequence). V trimming: 7 bases; J trimming: 5 bases; junction bases outside the gene matches: 6. Assay used: immunoSEQ multiplex PCR; TCRdb lists only in-frame clones, some missing. The repertoire includes fewer than 90,000 clones, 88% of them detected once, and 7.3% sits in the top ten. The sequencing input was peripheral blood. The source is a man between 65 and 79 years old with acute or convalescent COVID-19. The V and J genes are TRBV19 and TRBJ2-2; 8 nucleotides align to TRBD2. CDR3 coding DNA: TGTGCCAGTAAGATCATAGCGGGGACCGGGGAGCTGTTTTTT. Its protein product is CASKIIAGTGELFF.